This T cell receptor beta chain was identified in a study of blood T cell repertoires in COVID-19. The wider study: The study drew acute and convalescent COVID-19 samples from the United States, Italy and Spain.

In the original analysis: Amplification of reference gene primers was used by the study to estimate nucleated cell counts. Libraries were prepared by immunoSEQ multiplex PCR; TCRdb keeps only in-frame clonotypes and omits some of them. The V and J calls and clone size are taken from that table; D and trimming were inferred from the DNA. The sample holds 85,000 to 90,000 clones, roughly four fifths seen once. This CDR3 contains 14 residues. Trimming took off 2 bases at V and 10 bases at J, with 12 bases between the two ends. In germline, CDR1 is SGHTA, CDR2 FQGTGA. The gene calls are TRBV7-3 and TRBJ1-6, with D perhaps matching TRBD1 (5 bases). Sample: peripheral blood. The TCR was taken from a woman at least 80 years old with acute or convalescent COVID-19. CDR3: CASSLDSSGSPLHF. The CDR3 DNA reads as TGTGCCAGCAGCTTAGACAGCTCAGGATCACCCCTCCACTTT.